This T cell receptor (beta chain) came from a study of cytomegalovirus exposure and HLA in healthy donors. Findings and limits, study-wide: A further, later analysis showed that HLA-associated TCR beta chains (compared with equally common others) were more clonally expanded. No immune exposure information besides CMV serostatus was available.

All the people who gave samples were healthy bone marrow donors. Regarding this clone: Its antigen remains unknown.

Trimming removed 7 bases from V and 7 bases from J; junction bases left unmatched: 7. Germline V lookup: CDR1 SNHLY, CDR2 FYNNEI. The CDR3 has 13 amino acids. In the PCR, 60 Vbeta and 13 Jbeta primers were used. Clones were read by immunoSEQ multiplex PCR, and TCRdb kept only the in-frame ones, dropping some. The repertoire holds nearly 110,000 clones, with roughly 76% as singletons. This chain links TRBV2 with TRBJ1-2, with 9 bases fitting TRBD1. The sequence was obtained from a woman aged 45-65 years in good health and CMV-seropositive. The sequenced material came from PBMCs. The CDR3 loop reads CASTRDRESGYTF. The CDR3 nucleotides are TGTGCCAGCACCAGGGACAGGGAGTCTGGCTACACCTTC. Full variable domain (missing parts from reference TRBV2 and TRBJ1-2): EPEVTQTPSHQVTQMGQEVILRCVPISNHLYFYWYRQILGQKVEFLVSFYNNEISEKSEIFDDQFSVERPDGSNFTLKIRSTKLEDSAMYFCASTRDRESGYTFGSGTRLTVV.